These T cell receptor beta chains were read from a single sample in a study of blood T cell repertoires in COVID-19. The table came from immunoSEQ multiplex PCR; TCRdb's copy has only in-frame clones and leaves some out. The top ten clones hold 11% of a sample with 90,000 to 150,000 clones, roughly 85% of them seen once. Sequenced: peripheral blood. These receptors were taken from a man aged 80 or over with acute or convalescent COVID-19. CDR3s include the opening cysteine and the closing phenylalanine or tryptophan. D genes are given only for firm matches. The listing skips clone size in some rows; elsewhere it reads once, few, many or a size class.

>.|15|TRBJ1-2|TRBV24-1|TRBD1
CATSAGTGVNYGYTF
TGTGCCACCAGTGCCGGGACAGGGGTGAACTATGGCTACACCTTC
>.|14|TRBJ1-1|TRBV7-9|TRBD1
CASSLARTGDKAFF
TGTGCCAGCAGCTTAGCCAGGACAGGGGACAAAGCTTTCTTT
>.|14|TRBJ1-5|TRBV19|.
CASSMGQGRQPQHF
TGTGCCAGTAGTATGGGTCAGGGGCGCCAGCCCCAGCATTTT
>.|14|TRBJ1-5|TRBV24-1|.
CATSDLDSIGPQHF
TGTGCCACCAGTGATTTGGACAGCATAGGGCCCCAGCATTTT
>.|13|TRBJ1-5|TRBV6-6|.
CAAGTPVNQPQHF
TGTGCCGCGGGGACTCCAGTTAATCAGCCCCAGCATTTT
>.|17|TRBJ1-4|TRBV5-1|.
CASKPQALDSTNEKLFF
TGCGCCAGCAAACCACAAGCTCTAGACTCTACTAATGAAAAACTGTTTTTT
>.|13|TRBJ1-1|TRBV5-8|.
CASSLRGLGATFF
TGTGCCAGCAGCTTGCGCGGGCTTGGCGCAACTTTCTTT
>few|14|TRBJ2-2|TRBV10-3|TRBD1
CATLDRGRGGELFF
TGTGCCACCCTTGACAGGGGGCGGGGCGGGGAGCTGTTTTTT
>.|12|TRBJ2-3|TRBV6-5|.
CASDYPTDTQYF
TGTGCCAGCGACTATCCCACAGATACGCAGTATTTT
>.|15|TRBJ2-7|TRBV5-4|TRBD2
CASSLVGTSVHEQYF
TGTGCCAGCAGCTTGGTCGGGACTAGCGTACACGAGCAGTACTTC
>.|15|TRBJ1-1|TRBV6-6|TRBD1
CASSRSRGAGTEAFF
TGTGCCAGCAGTCGATCCAGGGGGGCTGGAACTGAAGCTTTCTTT
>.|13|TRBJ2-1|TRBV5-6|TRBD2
CASSFRLAGGQFF
TGTGCCAGCAGCTTCCGACTAGCGGGGGGGCAGTTCTTC
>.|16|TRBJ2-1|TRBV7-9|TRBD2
CASSSEGRGSYNEQFF
TGTGCCAGCAGCTCGGAGGGGCGGGGGTCCTACAATGAGCAGTTCTTC
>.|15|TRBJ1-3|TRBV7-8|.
CASSLQGFSGNTIYF
TGTGCCAGCAGCTTACAGGGTTTCTCTGGAAACACCATATATTTT
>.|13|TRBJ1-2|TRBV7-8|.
CASSLGHQLGNTF
TGTGCCAGCAGCTTAGGTCACCAGCTCGGGAACACCTTC
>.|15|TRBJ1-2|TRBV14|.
CASSQRPPTTYGYTF
TGTGCCAGCAGCCAAAGGCCCCCCACTACCTATGGCTACACCTTC
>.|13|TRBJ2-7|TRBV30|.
CAWAYGEYYEQYF
TGTGCATGGGCGTACGGGGAGTACTACGAGCAGTACTTC
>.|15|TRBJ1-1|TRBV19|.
CASTFRGRMNTEAFF
TGTGCCAGTACCTTCCGGGGTAGGATGAACACTGAAGCTTTCTTT
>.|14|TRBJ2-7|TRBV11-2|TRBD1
CASSFGTGGEIQYF
TGTGCCAGCAGCTTTGGGACAGGGGGGGAGATACAGTACTTC
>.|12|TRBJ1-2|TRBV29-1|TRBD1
CSADRGNYGYTF
TGCAGCGCTGACAGGGGAAACTATGGCTACACCTTC
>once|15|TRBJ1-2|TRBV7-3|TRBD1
CASSLNPGTGIGYTF
TGTGCCAGCAGCTTAAATCCCGGGACAGGGATTGGCTACACCTTC
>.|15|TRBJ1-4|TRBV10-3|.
CAISTDSATNEKLFF
TGTGCCATCAGTACCGACAGTGCAACTAATGAAAAACTGTTTTTT
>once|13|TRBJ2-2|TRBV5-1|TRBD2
CASRAGDTGELFF
TGCGCCAGCAGGGCGGGGGACACCGGGGAGCTGTTTTTT
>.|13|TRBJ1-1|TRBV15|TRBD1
CATSRDWDRVTFF
TGTGCCACCAGCAGAGATTGGGACAGGGTCACTTTCTTT
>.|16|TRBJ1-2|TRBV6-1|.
CASSEKTGRANYGYTF
TGTGCCAGCAGTGAGAAGACAGGACGAGCTAACTATGGCTACACCTTC
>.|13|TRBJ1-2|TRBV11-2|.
CASSLGQGTGYTF
TGTGCCAGCAGCTTAGGGCAGGGGACGGGCTACACCTTC
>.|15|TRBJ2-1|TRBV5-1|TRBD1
CASSLWQGATNEQFF
TGCGCCAGCAGCTTGTGGCAGGGGGCAACGAATGAGCAGTTCTTC
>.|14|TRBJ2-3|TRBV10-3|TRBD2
CAISEGGGTDTQYF
TGTGCCATCAGTGAGGGGGGGGGCACAGATACGCAGTATTTT
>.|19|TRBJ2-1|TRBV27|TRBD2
CASSPSGTRYSISYNEQFF
TGTGCCAGCAGTCCTTCCGGGACTAGGTACTCTATCTCCTACAATGAGCAGTTCTTC
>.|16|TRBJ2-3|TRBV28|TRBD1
CASSPGTASYTDTQYF
TGTGCCAGCAGTCCTGGGACAGCGAGCTACACAGATACGCAGTATTTT
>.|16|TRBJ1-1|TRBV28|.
CASTIYGGEKNTEAFF
TGTGCCAGCACCATTTACGGAGGGGAAAAGAACACTGAAGCTTTCTTT
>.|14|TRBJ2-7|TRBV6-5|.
CASRMAPPLGEQYF
TGTGCCAGCAGGATGGCCCCTCCCCTTGGCGAGCAGTACTTC
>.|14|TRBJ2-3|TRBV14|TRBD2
CASSWAGVRDTQYF
TGTGCCAGCAGCTGGGCGGGAGTTCGAGATACGCAGTATTTT
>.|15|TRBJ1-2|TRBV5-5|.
CASSLEGLANYGYTF
TGTGCCAGCAGCTTGGAGGGGTTAGCTAACTATGGCTACACCTTC
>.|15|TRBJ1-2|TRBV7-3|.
CASSDSSTGPHGYTF
TGTGCCAGCAGCGATAGCTCGACAGGCCCCCATGGCTACACCTTC
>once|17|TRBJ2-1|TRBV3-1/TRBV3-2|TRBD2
CASSQDEAGEEGNEQFF
TGTGCCAGCAGCCAAGATGAGGCGGGAGAAGAAGGGAATGAGCAGTTCTTC
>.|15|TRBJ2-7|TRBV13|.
CASSPEDGNSYEQYF
TGTGCCAGCAGCCCCGAGGACGGGAACTCCTACGAGCAGTACTTC
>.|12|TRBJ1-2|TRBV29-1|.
CSVEQGGYGYTF
TGCAGCGTAGAACAGGGTGGCTATGGCTACACCTTC
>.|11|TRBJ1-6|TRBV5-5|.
CASSLGGPLHF
TGTGCCAGCAGCTTGGGGGGCCCCCTCCACTTT
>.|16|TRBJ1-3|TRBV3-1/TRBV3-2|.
CASSQGGGASGNTIYF
TGTGCCAGCAGCCAAGGGGGGGGAGCTTCTGGAAACACCATATATTTT
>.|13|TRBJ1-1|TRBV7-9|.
CASIRTGNTEAFF
TGTGCCAGCATCCGAACAGGGAACACTGAAGCTTTCTTT
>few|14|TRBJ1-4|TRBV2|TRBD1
CASNTAGQGGKLFF
TGTGCCAGCAATACCGCCGGACAGGGCGGGAAACTGTTTTTT
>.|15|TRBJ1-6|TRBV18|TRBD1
CASSRTQGADSPLHF
TGTGCCAGCTCCCGAACTCAGGGGGCAGATTCACCCCTCCACTTT
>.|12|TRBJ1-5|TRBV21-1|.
CASELVNQPQHF
TGTGCCAGCGAACTAGTGAATCAGCCCCAGCATTTT
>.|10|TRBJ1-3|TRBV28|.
CASSGNTIYF
TGTGCCAGCTCAGGAAACACCATATATTTT
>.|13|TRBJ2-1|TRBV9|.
CASSVATGGEQFF
TGTGCCAGCAGCGTAGCTACTGGAGGTGAGCAGTTCTTC
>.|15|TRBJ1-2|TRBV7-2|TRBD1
CASSSAGQGGYGYTF
TGTGCCAGCAGCTCCGCGGGACAGGGAGGCTATGGCTACACCTTC
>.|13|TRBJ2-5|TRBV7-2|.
CASSFGIIETQYF
TGTGCCAGCAGCTTCGGGATTATAGAGACCCAGTACTTC